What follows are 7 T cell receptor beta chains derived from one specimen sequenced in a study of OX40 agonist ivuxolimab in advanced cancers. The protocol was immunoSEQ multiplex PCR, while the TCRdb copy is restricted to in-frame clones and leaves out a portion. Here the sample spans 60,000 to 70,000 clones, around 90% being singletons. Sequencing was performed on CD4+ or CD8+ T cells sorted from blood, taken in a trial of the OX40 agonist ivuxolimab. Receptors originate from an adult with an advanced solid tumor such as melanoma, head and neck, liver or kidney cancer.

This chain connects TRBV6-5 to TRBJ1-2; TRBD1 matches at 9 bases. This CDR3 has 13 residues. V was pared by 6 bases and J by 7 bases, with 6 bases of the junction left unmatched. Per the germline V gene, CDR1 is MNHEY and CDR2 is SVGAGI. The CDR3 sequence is CASSLTGGSGYTF. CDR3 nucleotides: TGTGCCAGCAGCCTTACAGGGGGCTCTGGCTACACCTTC.

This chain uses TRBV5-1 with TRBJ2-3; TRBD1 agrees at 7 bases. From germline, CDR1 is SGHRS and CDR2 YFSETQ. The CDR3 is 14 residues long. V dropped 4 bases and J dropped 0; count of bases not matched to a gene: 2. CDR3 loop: CASSRDRSTDTQYF. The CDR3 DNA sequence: TGCGCCAGCAGCCGGGACAGAAGCACAGATACGCAGTATTTT. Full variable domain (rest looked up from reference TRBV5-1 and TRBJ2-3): KAGVTQTPRYLIKTRGQQVTLSCSPISGHRSVSWYQQTPGQGLQFLFEYFSETQRNKGNFPGRFSGRQFSNSRSEMNVSTLELGDSALYLCASSRDRSTDTQYFGPGTRLTVL.

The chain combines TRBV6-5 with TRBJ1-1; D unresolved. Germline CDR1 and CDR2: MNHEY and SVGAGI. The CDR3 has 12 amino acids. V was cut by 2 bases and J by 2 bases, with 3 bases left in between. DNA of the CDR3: TGTGCCAGCAGTTACGCAAACACTGAAGCTTTCTTT. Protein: CASSYANTEAFF.

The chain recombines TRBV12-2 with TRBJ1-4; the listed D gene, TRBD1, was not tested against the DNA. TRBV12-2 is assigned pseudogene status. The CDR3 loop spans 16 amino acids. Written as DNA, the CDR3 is TGTGCAAGTCGCTTAGAGGTTTGGGCCAAGGATGAAAAACTGTTTTTT. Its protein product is CASRLEVWAKDEKLFF.

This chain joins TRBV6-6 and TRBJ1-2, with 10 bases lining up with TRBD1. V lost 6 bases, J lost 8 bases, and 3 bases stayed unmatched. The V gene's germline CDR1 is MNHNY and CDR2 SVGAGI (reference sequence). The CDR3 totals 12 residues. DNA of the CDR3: TGTGCCAGCAGAGGGACAGGGGAGGGCTACACCTTC. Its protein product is CASRGTGEGYTF.

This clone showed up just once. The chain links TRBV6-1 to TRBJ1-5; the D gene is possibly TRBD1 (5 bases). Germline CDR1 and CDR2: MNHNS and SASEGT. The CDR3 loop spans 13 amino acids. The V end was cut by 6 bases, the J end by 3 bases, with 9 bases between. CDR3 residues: CASRVGVNQPQHF. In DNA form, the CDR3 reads TGTGCCAGCAGAGTGGGGGTCAATCAGCCCCAGCATTTT.

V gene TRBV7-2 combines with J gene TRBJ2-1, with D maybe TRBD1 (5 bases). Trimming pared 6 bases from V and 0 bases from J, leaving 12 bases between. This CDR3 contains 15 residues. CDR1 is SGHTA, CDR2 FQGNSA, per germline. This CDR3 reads CASRPTESSYNEQFF. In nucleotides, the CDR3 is TGTGCCAGCAGGCCGACAGAGAGCTCCTACAATGAGCAGTTCTTC. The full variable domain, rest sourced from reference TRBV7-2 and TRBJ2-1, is GAGVSQSPSNKVTEKGKDVELRCDPISGHTALYWYRQSLGQGLEFLIYFQGNSAPDKSGLPSDRFSAERTGGSVSTLTIQRTQQEDSAVYLCASRPTESSYNEQFFGPGTRLTVL.